The 28 T cell receptor beta chains below come from one sample, sequenced in a study. Treg sorting used a CD4+CD25+CD127-/low gate. TCRdb re-called the 5' RACE reads with MiXCR, one entry per CDR3 protein. The sample lists 34,000 or so distinct CDR3 sequences; roughly a quarter were seen once. Sequencing was performed on tumor-infiltrating Tregs sorted from the breast tumor. The receptors shown here come from a female donor with breast cancer.

This clonotype appeared many times. The V and J genes are TRBV7-2 and TRBJ1-2; possibly TRBD1 for D (5 bases). Deletions cut 5 bases from V and 2 bases from J, with 9 bases between. The CDR3 loop spans 13 amino acids. Germline CDR1 SGHTA, CDR2 FQGNSA. The CDR3, as DNA: TGTGCCAGCAGCCAGGGACCAAACTATGGCTACACCTTC. Amino acids: CASSQGPNYGYTF.

Of note for this clonotype: Because the CDR3 is missing its conserved closing phenylalanine or tryptophan, this is likely a read error. The chain recombines TRBV20-1 with TRBJ1-1, with unresolved D. Germline V CDR1 and CDR2: DFQATT, SNEGSKA (reference sequence). The CDR3 has 14 amino acids. CDR3 loop: CSARDQTGNTEAFS. As DNA, the CDR3 is TGCAGTGCTAGAGATCAGACTGGGAACACAGAAGCTTTCTCT.

A word on this clonotype: A much larger clone lies a single base off, so this may be a read error. The gene calls are TRBV7-8 and TRBJ2-2; the match to TRBD1 covers 8 bases. This CDR3 contains 16 residues. V lost 1 base and J lost 5; bases outside the gene matches: 6. Germline V gives CDR1 SGHVS, CDR2 FQNEAQ. This chain's CDR3 is CASSLDGTGRTGELFF. In DNA form, the CDR3 reads TGTGCCAGCAGCTTAGACGGGACAGGCAGGACCGGGGAGCTGTTTTTT.

This clonotype was found many times. The chain combines TRBV28 with TRBJ2-7, with D tentatively TRBD1 or TRBD2 (5 bases each). With 3 bases removed from V and 3 bases from J, the gap between germline ends came to 12 bases. Germline V CDR1 and CDR2: MDHEN, SYDVKM. The CDR3 spans 14 residues. CDR3 loop: CASSLTGRSYEQYF. The DNA for the CDR3 is TGTGCCAGCAGTTTGACGGGACGGAGCTACGAGCAGTACTTC.

This clonotype was observed a few times. The rearrangement links TRBV12-3 or TRBV12-4 to TRBJ1-3; D ambiguous. The CDR3 loop spans 13 amino acids. V lost 3 bases to trimming and J lost 2 bases, with 5 bases between them. CDR3 in DNA: TGTGCCAGCAGTTTTAGGGCTGGAAACACCATATATTTT. It encodes CASSFRAGNTIYF.

Remarks on this clonotype: Germline is not matched at one junction end, which may reflect a read error. V usage is TRBV5-1 and J usage is TRBJ2-1, with 7 bases fitting TRBD2. The CDR3 is made up of 17 amino acids. The germline V gene has CDR1 SGHRS and CDR2 YFSETQ. The CDR3 reads CASSLGSGRGTYNEQLF. The DNA for the CDR3 is TGCGCCAGCAGCTTGGGTTCGGGGCGGGGGACCTACAATGAGCAGCTCTTC.

The sample holds many counts of this clonotype. This sequence joins TRBV11-2 and TRBJ2-3; D uncertain. Germline CDR1 and CDR2: SGHAT and FQNNGV. V lost 5 bases to trimming and J lost 4 bases, with 7 bases between them. CDR3 length: 12 residues. The CDR3 bases are TGTGCCAGCAGCGTAGTAGCAGATACGCAGTATTTT. This encodes CASSVVADTQYF. The variable domain in full, completed from reference TRBV11-2 and TRBJ2-3, reads EAGVAQSPRYKIIEKRQSVAFWCNPISGHATLYWYQQILGQGPKLLIQFQNNGVVDDSQLPKDRFSAERLKGVDSTLKIQPAKLEDSAVYLCASSVVADTQYFGPGTRLTVL.

By its share, this clonotype is medium-sized (0.01 to 0.1%). The rearrangement joins TRBV7-9 to TRBJ1-2, with 10 bases matching TRBD1. CDR3 length equals 16 residues. Trimming removed 0 bases from V and 8 bases from J; junction bases left unmatched: 9. The germline V gene encodes CDR1 SEHNR and CDR2 FQNEAQ (reference sequence). CDR3 in DNA: TGTGCCAGCAGCTTAGCTGGGACAGGGGTCCTGGGCGGCTACACCTTC. Encoded protein: CASSLAGTGVLGGYTF.

This clonotype has ten or more counts. The chain combines TRBV9 with TRBJ2-1, with D perhaps matching TRBD2 (6 bases). The CDR3 is made up of 14 amino acids. Germline-derived CDR1 and CDR2 are SGDLS and YYNGEE. V was pared by 0 bases and J by 6 bases, with 10 bases between. The CDR3 DNA reads TGTGCCAGCAGCGTAGGCGGGGCGTCCAATGAGCAGTTCTTC. Protein: CASSVGGASNEQFF.

Comments on this clonotype: A read error may explain this, as a much larger clone is one base away. The chain combines TRBV14 with TRBJ2-2, with 7 nucleotides matching TRBD1. The ends lost 4 bases at V and 4 bases at J; junction bases unmatched: 9. The germline V gene encodes CDR1 SGHDN and CDR2 FVKESK. The CDR3 loop spans 16 amino acids. Here the CDR3 DNA reads TGTGCCAGCAGCCCCGGACAGGAATCGAGCACCGGGGAGCTGTTTTTT. Translating it yields CASSPGQESSTGELFF.

This clonotype came up a few times. V is TRBV10-3 and J is TRBJ2-1, with 12 positions matching TRBD2. The CDR3 loop spans 18 amino acids. Germline CDR1 reads ENHRY; CDR2 reads SYGVKD. V was pared by 9 bases and J by 0 bases, with 12 bases of the junction left unmatched. DNA of the CDR3: TGTGCCATTGGACTAGCGGGGACTGCGATGGGCTCCTACAATGAGCAGTTCTTC. This codes for CAIGLAGTAMGSYNEQFF.

This clonotype is medium-sized within its sample. The CDR3 protein is CASSSPGTGGYEQYF. The DNA of the CDR3 is TGTGCCAGCAGTTCTCCCGGGACAGGGGGCTACGAGCAGTACTTC. The chain is built from TRBV6-5 and TRBJ2-7; 11 bases map to TRBD1. The CDR3 contains 15 residues. Looked up from germline, CDR1 is MNHEY and CDR2 is SVGAGI. The junction had 5 bases not matched to a gene; V was cut back by 4 bases and J by 3 bases.

This clonotype has a count of ten or more. This chain links TRBV20-1 with TRBJ2-7, with 10 bases that match TRBD2. Germline CDR1 is DFQATT and CDR2 is SNEGSKA (reference sequence). The CDR3 totals 16 residues. After removal of 5 bases from V and 4 bases from J, the junction contained 14 bases not matched to a gene. The CDR3, as DNA: TGCAGTGCTCCTACCGTTTTGGGGACTAGCGCTTACGAGCAGTACTTC. Amino acids: CSAPTVLGTSAYEQYF.

On this clonotype itself: This may be a read error, as it is one base from a much larger clone. This chain uses TRBV7-9 with TRBJ2-7; no reliable D call. The CDR3 runs to 13 residues. V lost 6 bases, J lost 2 bases, and 11 bases lay in between. Germline CDR1 and CDR2: SEHNR and FQNEAQ (reference sequence). The CDR3 DNA reads as TGTGCCAGCAGGTCCGGACGAGCCTACGAGCAGTACTTC. It encodes CASRSGRAYEQYF.

CDR3 sequence reads: CASSSLGGSYEQYF. The CDR3 coding sequence is TGCGCCAGCAGCTCCTTGGGAGGGTCCTACGAGCAGTACTTC. J is TRBJ2-7 and V is TRBV5-1; the match to TRBD2 covers 7 bases. V was pared by 3 bases and J by 1 base, with 4 bases of the junction left unmatched. The CDR3 extends over 14 amino acids. Looked up from germline, CDR1 is SGHRS and CDR2 is YFSETQ.

As to this clonotype: Given a much more abundant clone one base away, this may be a read error. V and J are TRBV10-3 and TRBJ2-7; D uncertain. This CDR3 contains 14 residues. Trimming stripped 3 bases from V and 0 bases from J, with 9 bases between. Germline assignment: CDR1 ENHRY and CDR2 SYGVKD. This CDR3 reads CAISETDGSYEQYF. The CDR3 DNA is TGTGCCATCAGTGAAACGGATGGCTCCTACGAGCAGTACTTC.

At least ten counts were recorded for this clonotype. J is TRBJ2-2 and V is TRBV24-1; 7 positions match TRBD1. This CDR3 region has 15 residues. The V gene's germline CDR1 is KGHDR and CDR2 SFDVKD. Trimming removed 2 bases from V and 1 base from J; junction bases left unmatched: 0. CDR3 nucleotides: TGTGCCACCAGTGATTGGGACAGGAACACCGGGGAGCTGTTTTTT. Translation: CATSDWDRNTGELFF.

Concerning this clonotype itself: This may come from a read error, since a much larger clone is one base off. The V gene is TRBV5-1, the J gene TRBJ1-1; tentatively, D is TRBD1 (5 bases). The V gene's germline CDR1 is SGHRS and CDR2 YFSETQ. The CDR3 consists of 15 residues. As DNA, the CDR3 is TGCGCCAGCAGCTTGGGAGGGGCAAGTAGTAGTGAAGCTCTCTTT. This sequence encodes CASSLGGASSSEALF.

Ten or more counts support this clonotype. V and J are TRBV5-4 and TRBJ2-7; D ambiguous. Germline CDR1 and CDR2: SGHNT and YYREEE (reference sequence). The V gene lost 5 bases and the J gene lost 1 base, with 10 bases spanning the gap. The CDR3 runs 13 residues. CDR3 in amino acids: CASSPGLSYEQYF. The CDR3 bases are TGTGCCAGCAGTCCGGGCCTTTCCTACGAGCAGTACTTC.

As to this clonotype: In this CDR3 the conserved last residue, phenylalanine or tryptophan, is missing, so a read error is likely. The chain recombines TRBV20-1 with TRBJ2-3; no definite D call. V was cut by 0 bases and J by 0 bases, with 10 bases left in between. The germline CDR1 and CDR2 sequences are DFQATT and SNEGSKA (reference sequence). The CDR3 covers 15 residues. CDR3 sequence reads: CSARDGVQSTDTQYS. The CDR3 region has the DNA TGCAGTGCTAGAGATGGGGTCCAAAGCACAGATACGCAGTATTCT.

The V call is TRBV5-1, the J call TRBJ1-2, with TRBD1 matching over 7 bases. Germline CDR1 reads SGHRS; CDR2 reads YFSETQ. The CDR3 consists of 14 residues. V lost 5 bases and J lost 8; bases outside the gene matches: 12. The CDR3 coding sequence is TGCGCCAGCAGGTCGGACAGGAGCACATCAGGCTACACCTTC. Residues: CASRSDRSTSGYTF.

The chain recombines TRBV12-3 or TRBV12-4 with TRBJ1-3; D remains ambiguous. Deletions cut 1 base from V and 0 bases from J, with 13 bases between. This CDR3 contains 17 residues. CDR3 nucleotide sequence: TGTGCCAGCAGTTTAGAAGGCGGACTGTCCTCTGGAAACACCATATATTTT. Translated, it gives CASSLEGGLSSGNTIYF.

A few counts support this clonotype. For the CDR3, the DNA is TGTGCCAGCAGTTACGAGACCCTTGGGTACTTC. Translation gives CASSYETLGYF. This chain links TRBV6-6 with TRBJ2-5; no firm D call. CDR3 length: 11 residues. The germline V and J ends were trimmed by 2 bases and 13 bases, with 11 bases remaining between them. Germline V gives CDR1 MNHNY, CDR2 SVGAGI (reference sequence).

Points on this clonotype: A much larger clone differs from this one at a single base, so this may be a read error. The DNA for the CDR3 is TGTGCCAACAGCCGAACCCGGGAGTGGGGCTACACCTTC. Translating it yields CANSRTREWGYTF. V and J are TRBV6-5 and TRBJ1-2, with D uncertain. Germline CDR1 reads MNHEY; CDR2 reads SVGAGI. This CDR3 has 13 amino acids. Trimming cost V 10 bases and J 8 bases, with 20 bases left between them.

This clonotype was counted only a few times. V gene TRBV28 combines with J gene TRBJ2-7; D remains unclear. Germline CDR1 is MDHEN and CDR2 is SYDVKM. The CDR3 consists of 12 residues. Trimming left V 8 bases short and J 0 bases short, with 8 bases between. CDR3 sequence reads: CASAGSSYEQYF. The CDR3 nucleotides read TGTGCCAGCGCAGGATCCTCCTACGAGCAGTACTTC.

The chain employs TRBV12-3 or TRBV12-4 and TRBJ2-1; TRBD2 matches 11 bases. The CDR3 loop spans 17 amino acids. V gave up 5 bases and J gave up 5 bases; unmatched junction bases: 11. CDR3 region: CASSLKTSGSLNNEQFF. CDR3 DNA: TGTGCCAGCAGTCTGAAAACTAGCGGGAGTCTAAACAATGAGCAGTTCTTC.

This clonotype was found a few times. The rearrangement joins TRBV6-1 to TRBJ1-2, with D perhaps matching TRBD1 (6 bases). Trimming left V 5 bases short and J 7 bases short, with 14 bases between. Germline V gene lookup returns CDR1 MNHNS and CDR2 SASEGT. The CDR3 has 13 residues. CDR3 loop: CASSQLTGLGYTF. The CDR3 nucleotides read TGTGCCAGCAGTCAGCTTACAGGGCTTGGCTACACCTTC.

This clonotype was counted at least ten times. The chain has TRBV5-1 and TRBJ2-1, with TRBD1 as a possible D gene (6 bases). Trimming stripped 5 bases from V and 2 bases from J, with 17 bases between. Germline V lookup: CDR1 SGHRS, CDR2 YFSETQ. The CDR3 has 16 residues. CDR3 DNA: TGCGCCAGCAGGGACCTTCAGGGGTCTGCCTACAATGAGCAGTTCTTC. Amino acids: CASRDLQGSAYNEQFF.